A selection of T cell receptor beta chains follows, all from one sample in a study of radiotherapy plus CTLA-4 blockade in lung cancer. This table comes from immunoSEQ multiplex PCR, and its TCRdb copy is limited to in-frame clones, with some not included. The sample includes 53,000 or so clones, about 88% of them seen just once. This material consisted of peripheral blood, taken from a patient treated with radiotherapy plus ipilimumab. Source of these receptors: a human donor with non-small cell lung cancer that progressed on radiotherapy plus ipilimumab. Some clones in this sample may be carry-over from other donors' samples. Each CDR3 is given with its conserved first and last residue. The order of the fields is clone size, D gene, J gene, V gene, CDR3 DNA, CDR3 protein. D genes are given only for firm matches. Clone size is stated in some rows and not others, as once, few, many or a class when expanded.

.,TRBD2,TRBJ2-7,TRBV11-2,TGTGCCAGCAGCACAGCGGGGGCCTCCTACGAGCAGTACTTC,CASSTAGASYEQYF
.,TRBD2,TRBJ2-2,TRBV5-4,TGTGCCAGCAGCATATCCCCGGCGGGAGATAACACCGGGGAGCTGTTTTTT,CASSISPAGDNTGELFF
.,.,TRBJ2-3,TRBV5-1,TGCGCCAGCAGCTTGAACTGGTCAGGGGGCACAGATACGCAGTATTTT,CASSLNWSGGTDTQYF
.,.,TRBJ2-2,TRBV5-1,TGCGCCAGCAGCTTGGCCGGTACCGCCTACACCGGGGAGCTGTTTTTT,CASSLAGTAYTGELFF
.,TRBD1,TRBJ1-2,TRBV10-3,TGTGCCATCAGTGAGTCGAGGGGGCGGTTTGGCTACACCTTC,CAISESRGRFGYTF
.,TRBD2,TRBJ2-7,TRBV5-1,TGCGCCAGCAGCTTTCTAGCGGGGGACAACGAGCAGTACTTC,CASSFLAGDNEQYF
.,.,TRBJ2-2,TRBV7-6,TGTGCCAGCAGCTTCCGACAGCGATACACCGGGGAGCTGTTTTTT,CASSFRQRYTGELFF
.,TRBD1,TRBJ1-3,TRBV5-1,TGCGCCAGCAGCCCACAGACAGGGGGATCTGGAAACACCATATATTTT,CASSPQTGGSGNTIYF
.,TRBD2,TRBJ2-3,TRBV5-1,TGCGCCAGCAGCTCCGGGACTAGCGGGTTGACAGATACGCAGTATTTT,CASSSGTSGLTDTQYF
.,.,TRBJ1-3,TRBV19,TGTGCCAGTAGTATCCGCAGGTCCTCTGGAAACACCATATATTTT,CASSIRRSSGNTIYF
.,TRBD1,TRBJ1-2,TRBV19,TGTGCCAGTAGTATAGCCCGGGACAGCTTGAACTATGGCTACACCTTC,CASSIARDSLNYGYTF
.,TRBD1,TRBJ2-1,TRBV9,TGTGCCAGCAGCGACCGGGACAGGACCATCAATGAGCAGTTCTTC,CASSDRDRTINEQFF
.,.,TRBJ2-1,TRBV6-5,TGTGCCAGCAGTGTGGCAGGGGAGCAGTTCTTC,CASSVAGEQFF
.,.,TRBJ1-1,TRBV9,TGTGCCAGCAGCGCTTACCAGGGGTCGGGTGAAGCTTTCTTT,CASSAYQGSGEAFF
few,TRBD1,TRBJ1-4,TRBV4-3,TGCGCCAGCAGCCAAGAAGGGGGCAGGGGGCACGAAAAACTGTTTTTT,CASSQEGGRGHEKLFF
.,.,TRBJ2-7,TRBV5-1,TGCGCCAGCAGCTTGGGATCAGGGAAGATCTACGAGCAGTACTTC,CASSLGSGKIYEQYF
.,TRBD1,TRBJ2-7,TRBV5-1,TGCGCCAGCAGCCGAAATTTACAGGGGTTCGGGTACGAGCAGTACTTC,CASSRNLQGFGYEQYF
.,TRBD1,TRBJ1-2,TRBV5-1,TGCGCCAGCAGCTTGGTCTTCCGGGACAGGAATGGCTACACCTTC,CASSLVFRDRNGYTF
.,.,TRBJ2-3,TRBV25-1,TGTGCCAGCACGGGACAGGGGGGACTAGCGTTGGGAGATACGCAGTATTTT,CASTGQGGLALGDTQYF
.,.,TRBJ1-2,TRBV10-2,TGCGCCAGCAGTGCAGGGGCTGTCTCTGGCTACACCTTC,CASSAGAVSGYTF
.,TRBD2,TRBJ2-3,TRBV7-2,TGTGCCAGCAGCTTAGTAGCGGGGGGGTTTGATACGCAGTATTTT,CASSLVAGGFDTQYF
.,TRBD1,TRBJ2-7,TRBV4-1,TGCGCCAGCAGTTACCGGGACAGGACACCGTACGAGCAGTACTTC,CASSYRDRTPYEQYF
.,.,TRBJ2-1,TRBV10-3,TGTGCCATCAGCCCGGTGACTCGAATGGAGGAAGGGGAGCAGTTCTTC,CAISPVTRMEEGEQFF
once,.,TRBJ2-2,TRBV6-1,TGTGCCAGCAGTGAAGGCAGTGTAAGCACCGGGGAGCTGTTTTTT,CASSEGSVSTGELFF
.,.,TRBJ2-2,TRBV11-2,TGTGCCAGCAGCCGGAGTTATACGAACACCGGGGAGCTGTTTTTT,CASSRSYTNTGELFF
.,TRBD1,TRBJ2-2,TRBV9,TGTGCCAGCAGCGCTACAGGGGGCCTCGACACCGGGGAGCTGTTTTTT,CASSATGGLDTGELFF
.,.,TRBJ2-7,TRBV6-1,TGTGCCAGCAGTGATTGGGGAGGAGAGCAGTACTTC,CASSDWGGEQYF
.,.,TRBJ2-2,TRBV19,TGTGCCAGTAGTATAGGGTCTAGATATACCGGGGAGCTGTTTTTT,CASSIGSRYTGELFF
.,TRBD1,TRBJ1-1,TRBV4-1,TGCGCCAGCAGCCAAGAGTTGTACAGGGGTTTTTCAGAAGCTTTCTTT,CASSQELYRGFSEAFF
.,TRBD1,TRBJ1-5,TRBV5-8,TGTGCCAGCAGCAAACCGACAGGGAGCAATCAGCCCCAGCATTTT,CASSKPTGSNQPQHF
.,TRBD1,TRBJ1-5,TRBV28,TGTGCCAGCAGCCCTGGACCACCACAGGGGACCCAGCATTTT,CASSPGPPQGTQHF
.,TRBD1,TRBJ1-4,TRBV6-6,TGTGCCAGTTCTAACAGGGGAACTAATGAAAAACTGTTTTTT,CASSNRGTNEKLFF
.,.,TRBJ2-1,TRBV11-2,TGTGCCAGCAGCTTAGAGGGTCGGGGCTTGGCGGGGAACCCTTACAATGAGCAGTTCTTC,CASSLEGRGLAGNPYNEQFF
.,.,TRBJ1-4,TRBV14,TGTGCCAGCAGCCAGAGAGGGACTAATGAAAAACTGTTTTTT,CASSQRGTNEKLFF